The 20 T cell receptor beta chains given below trace back to one sample, sequenced in a study of cytomegalovirus exposure and HLA in healthy donors. Vbeta (60) and Jbeta (13) primers were used in the PCR. The method was immunoSEQ multiplex PCR; TCRdb's version includes in-frame clones alone and lacks a portion of them. The sample shows tens of thousands of clones, just under 70% of them seen only once. Sequencing was done on a sample of PBMCs. Receptor source: a woman aged 45-65 years in good health and CMV-seropositive.

This chain uses TRBV5-1 with TRBJ2-1; D may be TRBD1 (5 bases). CDR1 is SGHRS and CDR2 is YFSETQ in the germline V gene. The length of the CDR3 is 15 residues. The ends were cut back, 0 bases at V and 8 bases at J, with 15 bases in the middle. The CDR3, as DNA: TGCGCCAGCAGCTTGGTGACAGATAACCTTCATGAGCAGTTCTTC. Amino acids: CASSLVTDNLHEQFF. Based on the CDR3 plus reference TRBV5-1 and TRBJ2-1, the full variable domain is KAGVTQTPRYLIKTRGQQVTLSCSPISGHRSVSWYQQTPGQGLQFLFEYFSETQRNKGNFPGRFSGRQFSNSRSEMNVSTLELGDSALYLCASSLVTDNLHEQFFGPGTRLTVL.

This CDR3 reads CASSQATVNEKLFF. For the CDR3, the DNA is TGTGCCAGCAGTCAGGCCACAGTGAATGAAAAACTGTTTTTT. The V call is TRBV28, the J call TRBJ1-4; no reliable D call. V shed 5 bases and J shed 5 bases, with 12 bases lying between them. The CDR3 totals 14 residues. Germline CDR1 MDHEN, CDR2 SYDVKM. Based on the CDR3 plus reference TRBV28 and TRBJ1-4, the full variable domain is DVKVTQSSRYLVKRTGEKVFLECVQDMDHENMFWYRQDPGLGLRLIYFSYDVKMKEKGDIPEGYSVSREKKERFSLILESASTNQTSMYLCASSQATVNEKLFFGSGTQLSVL.

The chain is built from TRBV5-1 and TRBJ2-3; 13 bases fit TRBD2. This CDR3 spans 18 amino acids. Germline V gene lookup returns CDR1 SGHRS and CDR2 YFSETQ. V lost 2 bases to trimming and J lost 3 bases; unmatched junction nucleotides: 9. CDR3 DNA: TGCGCCAGCAGCTTAACTAGCGGGAGGGCCTTCGGAACAGATACGCAGTATTTT. This codes for CASSLTSGRAFGTDTQYF.

The V gene is TRBV6-6, the J gene TRBJ2-7; 11 bases are a match to TRBD1. CDR3 length: 16 residues. Germline V gene lookup returns CDR1 MNHNY and CDR2 SVGAGI (reference sequence). Losses at the gene ends were 5 bases for V and 5 bases for J; bases not matched to a gene: 11. The DNA of the CDR3 is TGTGCCAGCAGTAAACTCCGGGACAGGGGGGTACACGAGCAGTACTTC. It encodes CASSKLRDRGVHEQYF.

This chain uses TRBV5-1 with TRBJ2-7; 11 bases agree with TRBD1. Trimming removed 1 base from V and 5 bases from J; junction bases left unmatched: 11. CDR1 SGHRS and CDR2 YFSETQ come from the germline V gene. The CDR3 covers 17 residues. The CDR3 loop is CASSLSSWDRGTHEQYF. For the CDR3, the DNA is TGCGCCAGCAGCTTGTCTTCTTGGGACAGGGGGACCCACGAGCAGTACTTC.

The chain uses TRBV7-3 and TRBJ2-3; 7 bases map to TRBD2. Germline-derived CDR1 and CDR2 are SGHTA and FQGTGA. CDR3 length equals 16 residues. V was clipped by 5 bases and J by 4 bases; unmatched bases: 12. The CDR3 nucleotides are TGTGCCAGCAGCCAACCACTCGCGGGAGTCGCAGATACGCAGTATTTT. Translating gives CASSQPLAGVADTQYF.

V and J are TRBV6-1 and TRBJ1-3; D is undetermined. V dropped 2 bases and J dropped 9 bases, with 11 bases sitting between them. Germline V gene data show CDR1 as MNHNS and CDR2 as SASEGT. This CDR3 spans 13 amino acids. The DNA for the CDR3 is TGTGCCAGCAGTGAACGAGCCTGGGCCACCATATATTTT. It specifies CASSERAWATIYF.

V usage is TRBV5-1 and J usage is TRBJ2-3; D remains unclear. V lost 0 bases, J lost 4 bases, and 12 bases lay in between. This CDR3 region has 15 residues. CDR1 and CDR2 from the germline V gene are SGHRS and YFSETQ. This chain's CDR3 is CASSLGSPRSDTQYF. In DNA form, the CDR3 reads TGCGCCAGCAGCTTGGGCTCCCCCAGGTCAGATACGCAGTATTTT.

The gene calls are TRBV28 and TRBJ2-3; TRBD2 matches 8 bases. The V gene's germline CDR1 is MDHEN and CDR2 SYDVKM. V gave up 2 bases and J gave up 0 bases; unmatched junction bases: 16. This CDR3 region has 20 residues. The DNA of the CDR3 is TGTGCCAGCAGTTTACCTTTCCGCCGAACTAGCGGTGCTAGCACAGATACGCAGTATTTT. Translation: CASSLPFRRTSGASTDTQYF.

This clone was counted a single time. A read error may produce the germline difference seen at one junction end. The rearrangement joins TRBV7-7 to TRBJ2-2; a possible D gene is TRBD1 (5 bases). The CDR3 has 18 amino acids. Germline values: CDR1 SSHAT, CDR2 FNYEAQ (reference sequence). The CDR3 sequence is CASSLEASGMWNTGELFF. In nucleotides, the CDR3 is TGTGCTAGCAGCTTAGAGGCGTCAGGGATGTGGAACACCGGGGAGCTGTTTTTT.

V usage is TRBV5-1 and J usage is TRBJ2-1, with 7 bases matching TRBD2. Germline V lookup: CDR1 SGHRS, CDR2 YFSETQ. V shed 0 bases, J shed 0 bases, and the junction held 9 bases outside the gene matches. CDR3 length: 18 residues. The CDR3 region is CASSLVLSGIRSYNEQFF. The CDR3 DNA is TGCGCCAGCAGCTTGGTACTGAGCGGGATCCGCTCCTACAATGAGCAGTTCTTC.

Only a few counts were recorded for this clone. A read error may produce the germline difference seen at one junction end. This rearrangement joins TRBV7-9 to TRBJ1-1; D is undetermined. Germline V CDR1 and CDR2: SEHNR, FQNEAQ (reference sequence). The CDR3 is 14 residues long. CDR3 coding DNA: TGTTCCAGCAGCTTACCCTCGACTGACACTGAAGCTTTCTTT. This encodes CSSSLPSTDTEAFF.

V usage is TRBV27 and J usage is TRBJ2-1; 7 bases match TRBD2. This CDR3 spans 13 amino acids. The J segment lost 5 bases and the V segment lost 3 bases, leaving 1 base of the junction unmatched. Germline-derived CDR1 and CDR2 are MNHEY and SMNVEV (reference sequence). The CDR3 reads CASSLGRDNEQFF. The CDR3 nucleotides read TGTGCCAGCAGTTTGGGGAGGGACAATGAGCAGTTCTTC.

This clone was seen only a few times. This chain connects TRBV19 to TRBJ1-1, with D possibly TRBD1 on 6 matching bases. The CDR3 runs 14 residues. V gave up 1 base and J gave up 8 bases, with 14 bases separating them. Germline CDR1 LNHDA, CDR2 SQIVND (reference sequence). The CDR3: CASSIARGHEEAFF. The CDR3 DNA reads TGTGCCAGTAGTATAGCAAGGGGACATGAGGAAGCTTTCTTT.

This clone appeared once. The V and J genes are TRBV5-6 and TRBJ1-1; the D gene is possibly TRBD1 (6 bases). Germline V gene data show CDR1 as SGHDT and CDR2 as YYEEEE. CDR3 length: 13 residues. Trimming cost V 6 bases and J 4 bases, with 13 bases left between them. The CDR3 is CASIATGLTEAFF. The CDR3 coding sequence is TGTGCCAGCATCGCAACAGGGCTCACTGAAGCTTTCTTT.

V gene TRBV30 combines with J gene TRBJ1-5; TRBD1 is a possible D gene (5 bases). Deletions cut 1 base from V and 3 bases from J, with 7 bases between. The germline CDR1 and CDR2 sequences are GTSNPN and SVGIG (reference sequence). The CDR3 has 13 amino acids. Written as DNA, the CDR3 is TGTGCCTGGAGTGGGGGGGTCAATCAGCCCCAGCATTTT. It codes for CAWSGGVNQPQHF. The variable domain in full, with the rest retrieved from reference TRBV30 and TRBJ1-5, is SQTIHQWPATLVQPVGSPLSLECTVEGTSNPNLYWYRQAAGRGLQLLFYSVGIGQISSEVPQNLSASRPQDRQFILSSKKLLLSDSGFYLCAWSGGVNQPQHFGDGTRLSIL.

The chain couples TRBV28 to TRBJ2-5; D is possibly TRBD1 (6 bases). V was shortened by 6 bases and J by 7 bases, with 15 bases between the two germline ends. CDR1 is MDHEN, CDR2 SYDVKM, per germline. This CDR3 is built from 13 residues. CDR3 bases: TGTGCCAGCAGCCCCTGGGACACCGGGACCCAGTACTTC. It codes for CASSPWDTGTQYF.

The chain employs TRBV6-6 and TRBJ2-7; TRBD2 matches at 8 bases. Germline values: CDR1 MNHNY, CDR2 SVGAGI (reference sequence). The CDR3 length is 15 residues. The junction had 10 bases not matched to a gene; V was cut back by 6 bases and J by 3 bases. The CDR3 sequence is CASSSGTRNYYEQYF. The DNA of the CDR3 is TGTGCCAGCAGCTCCGGGACTAGAAACTACTACGAGCAGTACTTC.

The chain combines TRBV15 with TRBJ2-2; 7 nucleotides line up with TRBD1. The trim removed 1 base at V and 2 bases at J, leaving 7 bases unmatched. The CDR3 contains 17 residues. Germline lookup yields CDR1 LNHNV and CDR2 YYDKDF (reference sequence). The CDR3 DNA reads TGTGCCACCAGCAGAGGCGGCAGGACAGGCAACACCGGGGAGCTGTTTTTT. Translated, it gives CATSRGGRTGNTGELFF.

The chain combines TRBV10-3 with TRBJ1-1; TRBD1 aligns across 10 bases. Germline V gene lookup returns CDR1 ENHRY and CDR2 SYGVKD. The CDR3 covers 13 residues. After removal of 5 bases from V and 5 bases from J, the junction contained 2 bases not matched to a gene. CDR3 residues: CAISSGQGTEAFF. The CDR3 nucleotides are TGTGCCATCAGTTCGGGACAGGGGACTGAAGCTTTCTTT.